Listed below are T cell receptor beta chains from one sample, sequenced in a study of blood T cell repertoires in COVID-19. The table came from immunoSEQ multiplex PCR; TCRdb's copy has only in-frame clones and leaves some out. The table includes about 180,000 clones, 70% to 85% detected once. Input material: peripheral blood. These receptors were taken from a man older than 75 with COVID-19, enrolled during active disease. Both conserved end residues are part of each CDR3. D genes are given only for firm matches. The size field is filled for only some rows; it gives once, few, many or a size class.

abundance: once; v_gene: TRBV27; d_gene: TRBD1; j_gene: TRBJ1-3; CDR3nt: TGTGCCAGCAGTACAGGGGTCACGGGGGACACCATATATTTT; CDR3aa: CASSTGVTGDTIYF
abundance: .; v_gene: TRBV4-2; d_gene: TRBD1; j_gene: TRBJ1-2; CDR3nt: TGTGCCAGCAGCCAAGCAGGGGGAGGTGGCTACACCTTC; CDR3aa: CASSQAGGGGYTF
abundance: .; v_gene: TRBV7-3; d_gene: TRBD1; j_gene: TRBJ2-7; CDR3nt: TGTGCCAGCAGCTCGGACAGGGCGGGTAAGCAGTACTTC; CDR3aa: CASSSDRAGKQYF
abundance: once; v_gene: TRBV5-1; d_gene: TRBD1; j_gene: TRBJ1-5; CDR3nt: TGCGCCAGCAGCCCTCAGGGGGATAGCAATCAGCCCCAGCATTTT; CDR3aa: CASSPQGDSNQPQHF
abundance: .; v_gene: TRBV27; d_gene: TRBD1; j_gene: TRBJ2-2; CDR3nt: TGTGCCAGCAGGGCACAGGGGGCCCTTAACACCGGGGAGCTGTTTTTT; CDR3aa: CASRAQGALNTGELFF
abundance: .; v_gene: TRBV27; d_gene: TRBD1; j_gene: TRBJ1-2; CDR3nt: TGTGCCAGCAGTTCAGGGACAGGGGGCTTGGGCTACACCTTC; CDR3aa: CASSSGTGGLGYTF
abundance: .; v_gene: TRBV24-1; d_gene: .; j_gene: TRBJ2-7; CDR3nt: TGTGCCACCTCACTTGGGGGCGTTTTAGCCGAGCAGTACTTC; CDR3aa: CATSLGGVLAEQYF
abundance: .; v_gene: TRBV7-3; d_gene: TRBD2; j_gene: TRBJ2-5; CDR3nt: TGTGCCAGCAGCTTCGGGGGGAATCCGGGAGAGACCCAGTACTTC; CDR3aa: CASSFGGNPGETQYF
abundance: .; v_gene: TRBV18; d_gene: .; j_gene: TRBJ2-7; CDR3nt: TGTGCCAGCTCACCACCAATACAGGGCACCTCCTACGAGCAGTACTTC; CDR3aa: CASSPPIQGTSYEQYF
abundance: .; v_gene: TRBV28; d_gene: .; j_gene: TRBJ1-4; CDR3nt: TGTGCCAGCAGTTTGGGGGGGGCTACTAATGAAAAACTGTTTTTT; CDR3aa: CASSLGGATNEKLFF
abundance: .; v_gene: TRBV19; d_gene: .; j_gene: TRBJ1-1; CDR3nt: TGTGCCAGTAGTCCCCCGTCGAGAGAAGCTTTCTTT; CDR3aa: CASSPPSREAFF
abundance: few; v_gene: TRBV7-9; d_gene: .; j_gene: TRBJ1-2; CDR3nt: TGTGCCAGCAGCTTACCAGCCGGGGTCGGCTACACCTTC; CDR3aa: CASSLPAGVGYTF
abundance: few; v_gene: TRBV6-1; d_gene: TRBD1; j_gene: TRBJ1-2; CDR3nt: TGTGCCAGCAGTGAACGGACAGGACCGGATGGCTACACCTTC; CDR3aa: CASSERTGPDGYTF
abundance: .; v_gene: TRBV15; d_gene: .; j_gene: TRBJ1-1; CDR3nt: TGTGCCACCAGCAGACGAATTGGACGGCCTGGGGCCACTGAAGCTTTCTTT; CDR3aa: CATSRRIGRPGATEAFF
abundance: .; v_gene: TRBV23-1; d_gene: TRBD1; j_gene: TRBJ2-7; CDR3nt: TGCGCCAGCAGTCAATCCCGGACAGGGCAGGACGAGCAGTACTTC; CDR3aa: CASSQSRTGQDEQYF
abundance: few; v_gene: TRBV5-4; d_gene: .; j_gene: TRBJ1-2; CDR3nt: TGTGCCAGCAGCCCGGGCGGGTATGCTGGCTACACCTTC; CDR3aa: CASSPGGYAGYTF
abundance: once; v_gene: TRBV15; d_gene: .; j_gene: TRBJ1-1; CDR3nt: TGTGCCACCAGCAGAGGGGGCAACTTATTAGGTGCTTTCTTT; CDR3aa: CATSRGGNLLGAFF
abundance: once; v_gene: TRBV5-1; d_gene: TRBD1; j_gene: TRBJ1-6; CDR3nt: TGCGCCAGCAGCTTGGGGGACAGGGATTATTCACCCCTCCACTTT; CDR3aa: CASSLGDRDYSPLHF
abundance: .; v_gene: TRBV18; d_gene: .; j_gene: TRBJ1-3; CDR3nt: TGTGCCAGCTCTAAGGGAGGGGCCAACTCTGGAAACACCATATATTTT; CDR3aa: CASSKGGANSGNTIYF
abundance: once; v_gene: TRBV7-8; d_gene: .; j_gene: TRBJ2-2; CDR3nt: TGTGCCAGCAGCTTTTTCCCCGCGCCCGGGGAGCTGTTTTTT; CDR3aa: CASSFFPAPGELFF
abundance: once; v_gene: TRBV5-1; d_gene: .; j_gene: TRBJ2-1; CDR3nt: TGCGCCAGCAGCTTCACCCAGGGGAATGAGCAGTTCTTC; CDR3aa: CASSFTQGNEQFF
abundance: .; v_gene: TRBV6-6; d_gene: TRBD1; j_gene: TRBJ1-3; CDR3nt: TGTGCCAGCAGCCGACCCCCCGACAGGGGTGGAGGAAACACCATATATTTT; CDR3aa: CASSRPPDRGGGNTIYF
abundance: .; v_gene: TRBV7-2; d_gene: .; j_gene: TRBJ1-6; CDR3nt: TGTGCCAGCAGCCCCGCGGTGAATTCACCCCTCCACTTT; CDR3aa: CASSPAVNSPLHF
abundance: .; v_gene: TRBV10-3; d_gene: .; j_gene: TRBJ2-6; CDR3nt: TGTGCCATGGGGGCGACTGGGGCCAACGTCCTGACTTTC; CDR3aa: CAMGATGANVLTF
abundance: .; v_gene: TRBV2; d_gene: .; j_gene: TRBJ1-1; CDR3nt: TGTGCCAGCAGTGTGGCAGTTGAAGCTTTCTTT; CDR3aa: CASSVAVEAFF
abundance: .; v_gene: TRBV4-1; d_gene: .; j_gene: TRBJ1-6; CDR3nt: TGCGCCAGCAGCCAAGATCTAAATTCACCCCTCCACTTT; CDR3aa: CASSQDLNSPLHF
abundance: .; v_gene: TRBV2; d_gene: .; j_gene: TRBJ1-1; CDR3nt: TGTGCCAGCAGCCCCTCGGGGGCTGAAGCTTTCTTT; CDR3aa: CASSPSGAEAFF
abundance: once; v_gene: TRBV9; d_gene: TRBD1; j_gene: TRBJ1-4; CDR3nt: TGTGCCAGCAGCGTAGAGGGACAGGGGATGAAACTGTTTTTT; CDR3aa: CASSVEGQGMKLFF